The following is a T cell receptor (beta chain) sequence with its context. Its specificity is not known. This sample stems from a study of T-cell reconstitution after alpha-beta-depleted transplantation in children. During its preparation, the TCRbeta library received unique molecular identifiers. TCRdb reprocessed the PCR reads via MiXCR and lists one record per CDR3 protein. The sample has about 980,000 distinct CDR3 sequences, about 30% seen once. The study's findings and limits: The authors attributed T-cell counts and diversity one year after transplant mostly to newly produced T cells. Expanded graft clones, several hundred of them, were reportedly the source of alpha-beta T cells about two months after transplant. Elevated TCRbeta diversity at day 60 was traced, in some patients, to surviving recipient T cells and thymic progenitors.

Unmatched junction bases numbered 7, after V lost 6 bases and J lost 4 bases. CDR3 length equals 13 residues. From germline, CDR1 is DFQATT and CDR2 SNEGSKA (reference sequence). The receptor was isolated from a boy younger than two who had a stem cell transplant for SCID, so the T cells may come from the graft donor. This sequence joins TRBV20-1 and TRBJ1-2; 8 nucleotides align to TRBD1. The sequencing here drew on PBMCs, mostly from graft donor cells, taken 360 days after TCRalphabeta/CD19-depleted stem cell transplant. In DNA form, the CDR3 reads TGCAGTGCATATCACGGGACAGGCTATGGCTACACCTTC. It encodes CSAYHGTGYGYTF.